The entry below gives a single TCR beta chain sequence along with its context. The antigen remains unidentified. The table came from immunoSEQ multiplex PCR; TCRdb's copy has only in-frame clones and leaves some out. The table lists approximately 170,000 clones, about 91% of them singletons, with under 5% in the top ten. The data stem from a study of T cell responses to AZD1222 COVID-19 vaccine. Findings and caveats of the study: Donors skewed white British and female; clonal diversity was possibly underestimated.

V dropped 8 bases and J dropped 4; count of bases not matched to a gene: 6. The CDR3 extends over 14 amino acids. CDR1 is SNHLY and CDR2 is FYNNEI in the germline V gene. This sequence joins TRBV2 and TRBJ1-5; 9 bases line up with TRBD1. The sequences come from peripheral blood, collected on day 0 of AZD1222 vaccination. The sequence was collected from an adult in good health. CDR3 nucleotides: TGTGCCAGCGCTTGGACAGGGGCAAATCAGCCCCAGCATTTT. This encodes CASAWTGANQPQHF.